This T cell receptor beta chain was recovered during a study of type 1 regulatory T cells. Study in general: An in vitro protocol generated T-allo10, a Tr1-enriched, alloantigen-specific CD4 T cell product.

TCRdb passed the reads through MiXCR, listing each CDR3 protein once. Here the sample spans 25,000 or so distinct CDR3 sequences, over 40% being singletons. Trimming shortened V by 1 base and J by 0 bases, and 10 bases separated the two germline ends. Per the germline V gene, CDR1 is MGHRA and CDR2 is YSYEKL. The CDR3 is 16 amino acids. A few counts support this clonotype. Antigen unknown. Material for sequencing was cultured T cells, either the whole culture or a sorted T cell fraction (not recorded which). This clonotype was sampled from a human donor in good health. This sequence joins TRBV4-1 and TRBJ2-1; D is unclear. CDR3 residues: CASSQGLRFSYNEQFF. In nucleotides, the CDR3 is TGCGCCAGCAGCCAAGGCCTCCGATTCTCCTACAATGAGCAGTTCTTC.